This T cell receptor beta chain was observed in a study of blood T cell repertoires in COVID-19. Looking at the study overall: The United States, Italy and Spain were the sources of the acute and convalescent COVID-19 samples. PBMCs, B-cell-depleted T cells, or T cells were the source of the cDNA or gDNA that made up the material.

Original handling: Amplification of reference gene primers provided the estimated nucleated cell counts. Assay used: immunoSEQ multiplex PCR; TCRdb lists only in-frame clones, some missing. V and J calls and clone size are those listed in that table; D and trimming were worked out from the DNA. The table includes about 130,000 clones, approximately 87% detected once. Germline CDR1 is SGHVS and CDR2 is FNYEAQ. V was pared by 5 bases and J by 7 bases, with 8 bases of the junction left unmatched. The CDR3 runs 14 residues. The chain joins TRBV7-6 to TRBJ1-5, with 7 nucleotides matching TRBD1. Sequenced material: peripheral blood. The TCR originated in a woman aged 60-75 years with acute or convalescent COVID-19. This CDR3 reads CASSRDSFSQPQHF. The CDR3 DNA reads TGTGCCAGCAGCCGGGACAGCTTCTCCCAGCCCCAGCATTTT. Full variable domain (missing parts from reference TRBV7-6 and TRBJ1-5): GAGVSQSPRYKVTKRGQDVALRCDPISGHVSLYWYRQALGQGPEFLTYFNYEAQQDKSGLPNDRFSAERPEGSISTLTIQRTEQRDSAMYRCASSRDSFSQPQHFGDGTRLSIL.